The source of this T cell receptor beta chain is a study of CD8+CD57+ T cells in acquired aplastic anemia. Study context: The study obtained an average of roughly 3 ug of DNA from sorted CD4+ and CD8+ cells.

Profiles of TCR beta VDJ and CDR3 were generated from a genomic DNA template. One entry per CDR3 protein results from TCRdb running MiXCR on the reads. The profile shows a few hundred thousand distinct CDR3 sequences, around 32% of them singletons. This clonotype was detected ten times or more. Its antigen is not known. Only patients with CD8+CD57+ cell expansion on flow cytometry were chosen for sequencing. The patients, all of them, had severe acquired aplastic anemia. The study's findings and limits: There were around 28 CD8+ CDR3 sequences that occurred in both patients and controls.

The CDR3 loop spans 15 amino acids. V was clipped by 5 bases and J by 1 base, with 12 bases between them. Germline V gene data show CDR1 as LNHDA and CDR2 as SQIVND (reference sequence). The receptor comes from a human donor with aplastic anemia. Sequencing was done on a sample of sorted CD4+, CD8+, or CD8+CD57+ T cells (not recorded which) from PBMCs. The chain combines TRBV19 with TRBJ1-5; D not resolved. Written as DNA, the CDR3 is TGTGCCAGTAGTCCCAGACACCTCAGCAATCAGCCCCAGCATTTT. It codes for CASSPRHLSNQPQHF.